This paragraph reports one TCR beta chain. Here immunoSEQ multiplex PCR was the method, and the copy in TCRdb shows in-frame clones only, minus some. The profile shows some 180,000 clones, 65% to 80% of them singletons. This sample was included in a study of blood T cell repertoires in COVID-19. Trimming at V came to 3 bases and at J to 2 bases, leaving 4 bases not matched to a gene. CDR3 size: 16 residues. Germline V gene data show CDR1 as KGHSH and CDR2 as LQKENI. This clonotype was sampled from a woman in her seventies in a cohort exposed to, infected with or recovered from COVID-19 (not recorded which). Sequencing was done on a sample of PBMCs or T cells enriched from blood (not recorded which). The chain links TRBV18 to TRBJ1-3; TRBD1 aligns across 10 bases. CDR3 protein: CASSPAGTGAGNTIYF. For the CDR3, the DNA is TGTGCCAGCTCACCCGCCGGGACAGGGGCTGGAAACACCATATATTTT.